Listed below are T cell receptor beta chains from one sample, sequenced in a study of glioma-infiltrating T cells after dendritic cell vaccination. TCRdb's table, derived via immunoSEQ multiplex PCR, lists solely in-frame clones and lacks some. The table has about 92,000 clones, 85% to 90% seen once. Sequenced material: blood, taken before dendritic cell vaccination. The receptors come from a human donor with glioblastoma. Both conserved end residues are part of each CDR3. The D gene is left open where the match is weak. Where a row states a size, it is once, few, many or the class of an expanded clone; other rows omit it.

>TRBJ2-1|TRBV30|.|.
TGTGCCTGGAGTCAAGGGAGTGGAAGGGACAATGAGCAGTTCTTC
CAWSQGSGRDNEQFF
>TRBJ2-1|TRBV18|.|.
TGTGCCAGCTCGGGACAATGGGGCGTCAATGAGCAGTTCTTC
CASSGQWGVNEQFF
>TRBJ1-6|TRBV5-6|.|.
TGTGCCAGCAGCTTGGTTTACGGCGGAAATTCACCCCTCCACTTT
CASSLVYGGNSPLHF
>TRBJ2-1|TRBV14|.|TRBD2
TGTGCCAGCAGCCAAGTGTGGAGGGAGGGCCCCTACAATGAGCAGTTCTTC
CASSQVWREGPYNEQFF
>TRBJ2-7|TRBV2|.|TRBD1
TGTGCCAGCAGTGATAACAGGGGCCCCTACGAGCAGTACTTC
CASSDNRGPYEQYF
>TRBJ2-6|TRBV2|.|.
TGTGCCAGCAGTGACGGTCGCTCTGGGGCCAACGTCCTGACTTTC
CASSDGRSGANVLTF
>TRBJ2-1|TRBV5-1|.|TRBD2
TGCGCCAGCAGCCCCTCACTAGCGAGCCACAATGAGCAGTTCTTC
CASSPSLASHNEQFF
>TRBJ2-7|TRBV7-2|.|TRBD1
TGTGCCAGCTGCCTCGAACCGACAGGGACCTACGAGCAGTACTTC
CASCLEPTGTYEQYF
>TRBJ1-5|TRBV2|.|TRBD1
TGTGCCACCCTGCCAAACACAGGGGTTACTCAGCCCCAGCATTTT
CATLPNTGVTQPQHF
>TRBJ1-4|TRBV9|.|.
TGTGCCAGCAGCGTAAGGGCAGGGGACGGTGAAAAACTGTTTTTT
CASSVRAGDGEKLFF
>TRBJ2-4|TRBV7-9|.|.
TGTGCCAGCAGCTTAGATCCGGGCAGGGAATTCAACATTCAGTACTTC
CASSLDPGREFNIQYF
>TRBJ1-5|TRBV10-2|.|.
TGCGCCAGCAGTGAGGTGGGGGGAAGCAATCAGCCCCAGCATTTT
CASSEVGGSNQPQHF
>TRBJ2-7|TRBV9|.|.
TGTGCCAGCAGCGTAGCTGGAGGGAATCAATACGAGCAGTACTTC
CASSVAGGNQYEQYF
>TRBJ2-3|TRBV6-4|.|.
TGTGCCAGCAGCCTCATAGGGGTGACAGACACAGATACGCAGTATTTT
CASSLIGVTDTDTQYF
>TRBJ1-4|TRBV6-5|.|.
TGTGCCAGCAGTTATCCCGGGGGAAACTTTGAAAAACTGTTTTTT
CASSYPGGNFEKLFF
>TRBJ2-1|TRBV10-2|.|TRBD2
TGCGCCAGCAGTGATCGCGGGGGGGGTTTATTCAATGAGCAGTTCTTC
CASSDRGGGLFNEQFF
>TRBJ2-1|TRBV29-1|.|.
TGCAGCGTTGGGTTTTTGGGGCACGAGCAGTTCTTC
CSVGFLGHEQFF
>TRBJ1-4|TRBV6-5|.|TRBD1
TGTGCCAGCAGCAACTTGGACAGGGTTGGGGAAAAACTGTTTTTT
CASSNLDRVGEKLFF
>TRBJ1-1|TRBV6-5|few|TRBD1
TGTGCCAGCAGTGAAGGGGGCGGGAACACTGAAGCTTTCTTT
CASSEGGGNTEAFF
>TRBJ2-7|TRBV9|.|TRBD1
TGTGCCAACAGCGTAGCTGGGACAGGGTCCGGAGGGGCGTCCTACGAGCAGTACTTC
CANSVAGTGSGGASYEQYF
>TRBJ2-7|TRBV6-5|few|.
TGTGCCACCGGGGACTCCGACTATTACGAGCAGTACTTC
CATGDSDYYEQYF
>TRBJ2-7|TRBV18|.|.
TGTGCCAGCTCACCAGGGGCTCGCTCCTACGAGCAGTACTTC
CASSPGARSYEQYF
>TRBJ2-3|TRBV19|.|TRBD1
TGTGCCAGTAGTACCCGACAGGGTGCAGATACGCAGTATTTT
CASSTRQGADTQYF
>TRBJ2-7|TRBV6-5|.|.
TGTGCCAGCAGCCAGGACTCGAACTACGAGCAGTACTTC
CASSQDSNYEQYF
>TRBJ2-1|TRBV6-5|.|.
TGTGCCAGCAGTTACCCCTCTGGCCGCAATGAGCAGTTCTTC
CASSYPSGRNEQFF
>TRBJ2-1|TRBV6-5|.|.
TGTGCCAGCAGCTACACTGGCAATGAGCAGTTCTTC
CASSYTGNEQFF
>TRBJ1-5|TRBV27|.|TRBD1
TGTGCCAGCAGTGACCGGGACAGGGGGCTTAATAGTGTCCAGCATTTT
CASSDRDRGLNSVQHF
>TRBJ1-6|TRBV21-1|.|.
TGTGCCAGCAGCAAAGACATCCCGCCGTCGAATTCACCCCTCCACTTT
CASSKDIPPSNSPLHF
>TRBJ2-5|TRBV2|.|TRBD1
TGTGCCAGACGACAGGGGGCTGGAGAGACCCAGTACTTC
CARRQGAGETQYF
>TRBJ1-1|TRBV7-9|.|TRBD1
TGTGCCAGCAGCCGTCCCGGGACAGGTTTGAACACTGAAGCTTTCTTT
CASSRPGTGLNTEAFF
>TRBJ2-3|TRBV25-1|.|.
TGTGCCAGCAGACCCAGCACAGGGCGGGGGGATACGCAGTATTTT
CASRPSTGRGDTQYF
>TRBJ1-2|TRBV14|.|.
TGTGCCAGCAGCCTGCAGAGTACAGCTAACTATGGCTACACCTTC
CASSLQSTANYGYTF
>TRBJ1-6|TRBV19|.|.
TGTGCCAGTAGTGGACAGTTATCACCCCTCCACTTT
CASSGQLSPLHF
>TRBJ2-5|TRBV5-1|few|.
TGCGCCAGCCAGCAGGGCCTCCAAGAGACCCAGTACTTC
CASQQGLQETQYF
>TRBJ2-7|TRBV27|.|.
TGTGCCAGCAGCTTGGCGAGGAACGTGGGCGAGCAGTACTTC
CASSLARNVGEQYF
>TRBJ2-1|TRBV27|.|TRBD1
TGTGCCAGCAGTTTGCGGACAGGCTACAATGAGCAGTTCTTC
CASSLRTGYNEQFF
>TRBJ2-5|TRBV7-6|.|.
TGTGCCAGCAGCTTATTGCTATCCCAAGAGACCCAGTACTTC
CASSLLLSQETQYF
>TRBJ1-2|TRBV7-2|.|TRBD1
TGTGCCAGCAGCTACGGACAGGGGGGATATGGCTACACCTTC
CASSYGQGGYGYTF
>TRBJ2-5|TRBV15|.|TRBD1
TGTGCCACCAGCGGGCATAGACAGGGAGCGGAGACCCAGTACTTC
CATSGHRQGAETQYF
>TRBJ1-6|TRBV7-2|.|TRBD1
TGTGCCAGCAGCTCGAAGGACAGGGGGCGGGGTTCACCCCTCCACTTT
CASSSKDRGRGSPLHF
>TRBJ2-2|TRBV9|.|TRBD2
TGTGCCAGCAGCGTATATGGCGAGGGACTAGCGGGGGGGCCCACCGGGGAGCTGTTTTTT
CASSVYGEGLAGGPTGELFF
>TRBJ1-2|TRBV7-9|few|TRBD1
TGTGCCAGCAGCTTAGGGACAGGGAGGTTCTATGGCTACACCTTC
CASSLGTGRFYGYTF
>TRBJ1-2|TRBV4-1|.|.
TGCGCCAGCAGCCAAGGGAGTGTTAGTGGCTACACCTTC
CASSQGSVSGYTF
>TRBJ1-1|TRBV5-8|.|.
TGTGCCAGCAGCTTCGGAGGACGGGACACTGAAGCTTTCTTT
CASSFGGRDTEAFF
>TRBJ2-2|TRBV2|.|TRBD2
TGTGCCAGCAGTGGTCTAGCGGGGGGTACCGGGGAGCTGTTTTTT
CASSGLAGGTGELFF
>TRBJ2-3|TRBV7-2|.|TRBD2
TGTGCCAGCAGCTGGGCGGCGGGGGGGGGCACAGATACGCAGTATTTT
CASSWAAGGGTDTQYF
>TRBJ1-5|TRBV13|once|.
TGTGCCAGCAGCTTAGGGGTTGGCAGCAATCAGCCCCAGCATTTT
CASSLGVGSNQPQHF